This TCR beta chain was captured by sequencing in a study of CD8+ T cells in alopecia areata. Extracted RNA was reverse transcribed, and the resulting cDNA served as sequencing template. Method: immunoSEQ multiplex PCR; TCRdb's copy keeps in-frame clones and lacks some. The repertoire holds 200,000 to 250,000 clones, about three fifths seen once, with 1.6% in the top ten. Trimming removed 6 bases from V and 6 bases from J, with 14 bases in between. The CDR3 has 12 residues. Germline lookup yields CDR1 SQVTM and CDR2 ANQGSEA. Treatment defined: oral pan-JAK inhibitor, 5-10 mg twice daily. Specimen: CD4+ T cells sorted from blood, collected at week 4, from a patient treated with tofacitinib. This TCR was recovered from a human donor with alopecia areata. This rearrangement joins TRBV29-1 to TRBJ1-2; D possibly corresponds to TRBD1 (6 bases). The CDR3 sequence is CSVWGQEDGYTF. DNA of the CDR3: TGCAGCGTGTGGGGGCAGGAAGATGGCTACACCTTC.